Listed below are T cell receptor beta chains from one sample, sequenced in a study of post-analysis software for immune sequencing data. TCRdb ran MiXCR on the PCR reads and lists one entry per CDR3 protein. The sample includes about 760,000 distinct CDR3 sequences, roughly 30% seen only once; the top ten take 0.56%. Material: blood. These receptors were collected from a girl aged 10-17 years with multiple sclerosis. CDR3s include the opening cysteine and the closing phenylalanine or tryptophan. A D gene is named only where the DNA matches it firmly. Not all rows give a size; the values are once, few, many and, for expanded clones, a class.

clone_size d_call j_call v_call cdr3_nt cdr3_aa
. . TRBJ1-6 TRBV20-1 TGCAGTGCTATCGGAGGGCTTAATTCACCCCGCCACTTT CSAIGGLNSPRHF
. . TRBJ2-1 TRBV28 TGTGCCAGCAGTTTACGGGGCCCGGTTGGGGAGCAGTTCTTC CASSLRGPVGEQFF
few TRBD1 TRBJ2-7 TRBV5-1 TGCGCCAGCAGCTGGACGTTCGGGACAGGGGATTTCGCCGAGCAGTACTTC CASSWTFGTGDFAEQYF
. . TRBJ2-1 TRBV20-1 TGCAGTGCTAGGGCTCTGGGTGAGCAGTTCTTC CSARALGEQFF
. . TRBJ1-1 TRBV20-1 TGCAGTGCTCGGAGGGGTACGGACACTGAAGCTTTCTTT CSARRGTDTEAFF
. . TRBJ1-5 TRBV28 TGTGCCAGCATCCCGGGTCTTCCGAATCAGCCCCAGCATTTT CASIPGLPNQPQHF
. . TRBJ2-7 TRBV20-1 TGCAGTGCTAGACGAGCCTACGTCTACGAGCAGTACTTC CSARRAYVYEQYF
. . TRBJ1-2 TRBV12-5 TGTGCTAGTGGTTTGGTAGTTGCCTATGTCACCGGCTATGGCTACACCTTC CASGLVVAYVTGYGYTF
. . TRBJ2-7 TRBV20-1 TGCAGTGCTAGAAGGGGGATGGAGCAGTACTTC CSARRGMEQYF
. TRBD1 TRBJ2-3 TRBV20-1 TGCAGTGCGCGGCGGACAGGGAGGAACACAGATACGCAGTATTTT CSARRTGRNTDTQYF
few TRBD2 TRBJ2-7 TRBV20-1 TGCAGTGCTAGACCCAGAGACGGGAGGGCATACGAGCAGTACTTC CSARPRDGRAYEQYF
. . TRBJ2-5 TRBV29-1 TGCAGCGTTGTAGACGGGGCCGGGGAGCAGTACTTC CSVVDGAGEQYF
few TRBD2 TRBJ2-3 TRBV3-1 TGTGCCAGCAGCCAAGAGGCAGGCTTTCGGGGACTAGCGAGCACAGATACGCAGTATTTT CASSQEAGFRGLASTDTQYF
many . TRBJ2-1 TRBV29-1 TGCAGCGCCTCGGGCGGGATTATACCCTACAATGAGCAGTTCTTC CSASGGIIPYNEQFF